This TCR beta chain derives from a study of blood T cell repertoires in COVID-19 (dated by TCRdb to the early 2020s). For context, the study as a whole: Collaborator samples came from the United States, Italy and Spain and covered acute and convalescent phases of COVID-19. A freely available public database, intended as a resource for researchers studying the immune response to SARS-CoV-2, is where the repertoires were released. Samples were obtained from the ongoing ImmuneRACE study (first 160 participants) and from some 1,300 subjects provided by 6 global collaborators. Where HLA class I and class II types were available, the types were taken from metadata supplied by the sample provider, not from assay-based typing. Deeply sampled blood TCRbeta repertoires from subjects exposed to, actively infected with, or recovered from COVID-19 were included in the dataset. The prospective study material was composed of cDNA or gDNA derived from T cells, B-cell-depleted T cells, or PBMCs. Nearly every sample came with metadata listing a de-identified subject ID, COVID-19 status, age in years and sex. The study at large found these results: The amount of clinical and demographic metadata varied by source and participant and was provided uncurated.

The collaborating institutions used their own protocols to collect whole blood in K2EDTA tubes. For TCRbeta analysis, collaborator samples were shipped as frozen whole blood, as isolated PBMCs, or as DNA extracted from either sample type. A remark on this clone: Its antigen is unknown. Per-base qualities were not stored, and no clone one base away is much larger.

Trimming removed 2 bases from V and 0 bases from J; the gene matches leave 3 bases unexplained. From cysteine to phenylalanine, the CDR3 is 15 amino acids long. The read is trimmed to its CDR3 DNA, 45 bases read in frame from base 1. The germline V gene encodes CDR1 SGHNT and CDR2 YYREEE (reference sequence). TCRbeta CDR3 regions were amplified from genomic DNA using the immunoSEQ Assay, a bias-controlled multiplex PCR. From the authors' description of their analysis: Within the assay, amplification of reference gene primers was used to estimate how many nucleated cells each sample contained. To quantify the absolute abundance of each unique TCRbeta CDR3 rearrangement, sequence reads were collapsed and filtered. For each sample, productive Simpson clonality was calculated as the square root of Simpson's diversity index over productive rearrangements. TCRdb provides this immuneACCESS table in a form limited to in-frame rearrangements. Some clones are lacking; in checked studies, under half of them reflect an unresolved V gene, and why the rest are absent is not known. The V and J calls and clone size are taken from that table; D and trimming were inferred from the DNA. In all, the sample holds roughly 100,000 clones, and less than 90% of those were seen once. Approximately 1.7% of the sample belongs to the ten largest clones.

Here the chain combines TRBV5-4 and TRBJ2-5, and 8 junction bases match TRBD2. The material sequenced was peripheral blood. The TCR sequence derives from a man aged 80 or over with acute or convalescent COVID-19. The DNA sequence follows: TGTGCCAGCAGCTTTCCGGGAGGGAACCAAGAGACCCAGTACTTC. Translated, it gives CASSFPGGNQETQYF. This CDR3, with the reference TRBV5-4 and TRBJ2-5 proteins standing in past its ends, gives the full variable domain ETGVTQSPTHLIKTRGQQVTLRCSSQSGHNTVSWYQQALGQGPQFIFQYYREEENGRGNFPPRFSGLQFPNYSSELNVNALELDDSALYLCASSFPGGNQETQYFGPGTRLLVL.